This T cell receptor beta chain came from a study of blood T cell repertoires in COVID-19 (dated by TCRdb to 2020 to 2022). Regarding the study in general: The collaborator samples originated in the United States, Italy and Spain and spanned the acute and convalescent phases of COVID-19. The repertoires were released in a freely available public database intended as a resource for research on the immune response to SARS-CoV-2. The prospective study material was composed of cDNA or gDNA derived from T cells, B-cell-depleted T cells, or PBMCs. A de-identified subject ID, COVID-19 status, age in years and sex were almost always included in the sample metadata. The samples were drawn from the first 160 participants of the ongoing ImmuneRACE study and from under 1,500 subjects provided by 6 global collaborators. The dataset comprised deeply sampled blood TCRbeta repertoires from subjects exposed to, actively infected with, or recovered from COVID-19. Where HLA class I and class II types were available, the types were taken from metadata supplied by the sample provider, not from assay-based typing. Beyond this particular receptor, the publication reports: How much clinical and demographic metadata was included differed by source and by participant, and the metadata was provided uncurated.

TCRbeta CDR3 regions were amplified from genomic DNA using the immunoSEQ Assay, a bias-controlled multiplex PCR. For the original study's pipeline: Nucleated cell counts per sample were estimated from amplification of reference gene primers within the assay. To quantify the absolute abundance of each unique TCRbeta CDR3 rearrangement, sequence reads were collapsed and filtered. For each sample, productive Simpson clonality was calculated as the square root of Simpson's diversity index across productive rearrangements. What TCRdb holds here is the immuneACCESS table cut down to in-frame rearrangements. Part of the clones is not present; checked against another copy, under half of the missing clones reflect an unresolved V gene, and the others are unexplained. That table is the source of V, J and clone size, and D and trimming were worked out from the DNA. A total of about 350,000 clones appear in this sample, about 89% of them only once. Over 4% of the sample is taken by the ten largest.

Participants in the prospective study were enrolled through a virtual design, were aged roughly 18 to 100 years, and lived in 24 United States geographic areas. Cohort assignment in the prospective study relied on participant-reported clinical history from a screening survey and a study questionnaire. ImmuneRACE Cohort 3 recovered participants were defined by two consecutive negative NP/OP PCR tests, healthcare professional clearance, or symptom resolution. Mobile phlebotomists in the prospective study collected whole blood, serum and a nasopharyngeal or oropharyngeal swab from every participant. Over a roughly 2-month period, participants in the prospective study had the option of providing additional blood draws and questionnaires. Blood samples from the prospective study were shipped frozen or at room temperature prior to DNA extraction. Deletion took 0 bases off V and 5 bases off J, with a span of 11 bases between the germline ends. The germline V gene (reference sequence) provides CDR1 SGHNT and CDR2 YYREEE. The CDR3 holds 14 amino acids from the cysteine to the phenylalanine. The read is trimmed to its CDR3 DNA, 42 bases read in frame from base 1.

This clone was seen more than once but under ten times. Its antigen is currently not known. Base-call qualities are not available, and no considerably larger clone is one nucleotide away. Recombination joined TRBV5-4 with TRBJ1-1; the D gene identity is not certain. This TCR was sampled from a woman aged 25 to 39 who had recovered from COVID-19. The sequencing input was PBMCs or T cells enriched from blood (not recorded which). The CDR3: CASSLVLRGTEAFF. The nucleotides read TGTGCCAGCAGCTTGGTACTCCGGGGAACTGAAGCTTTCTTT.